The TCR beta chain described here comes from a study of blood T cell repertoires in COVID-19. Study information: Sites in the United States, Italy and Spain provided acute and convalescent COVID-19 samples. Nucleic acid was either cDNA or gDNA, and it came from T cells, B-cell-depleted T cells, or PBMCs.

The protocol was immunoSEQ multiplex PCR, while the TCRdb copy is restricted to in-frame clones and leaves out a portion. The repertoire holds 220,000 or so clones, with roughly four fifths as singletons. Germline lookup yields CDR1 LNHDA and CDR2 SQIVND (reference sequence). The CDR3 has 13 residues. V lost 5 bases to trimming and J lost 3 bases, with 8 bases between them. Seattle's cohort entered during active infection and was followed longitudinally. The sequenced material came from peripheral blood. This chain uses TRBV19 with TRBJ2-1, with TRBD2 as a possible D gene (5 bases). This clonotype originated in a woman older than 75 with COVID-19, enrolled during active disease. The CDR3 DNA sequence: TGTGCCAGTAGTGCCGGACTCTACAATGAGCAGTTCTTC. This gives the protein CASSAGLYNEQFF. The whole variable domain, remainder taken from reference TRBV19 and TRBJ2-1, is DGGITQSPKYLFRKEGQNVTLSCEQNLNHDAMYWYRQDPGQGLRLIYYSQIVNDFQKGDIAEGYSVSREKKESFPLTVTSAQKNPTAFYLCASSAGLYNEQFFGPGTRLTVL.